A single sample is the source of the 30 T cell receptor beta chains below, sequenced in a study of beta chain features in type 1 diabetes. Every isolated RNA sample was fully reverse transcribed, so sequencing captured expressed TCRB transcripts. TCRdb's copy holds only in-frame clones and misses some; the assay was immunoSEQ multiplex PCR. The repertoire includes around 250,000 clones, approximately 20% of them detected once, and 0.025% to 0.035% sits in the top ten. Antigens of these TCRs are unknown. Study results and limitations: When Type 1 diabetes patients were examined, their TCRB CDR3s proved moderately but significantly shorter in all four CD4+ subsets.

Sequencing was carried out using naive CD4+ T cells from blood. The receptor source for this set is a woman aged 40 to 49 with type 1 diabetes.

Only a few counts were recorded for this clone. The chain combines TRBV4-3 with TRBJ2-3, with unresolved D. The germline V gene encodes CDR1 LGHNA and CDR2 YSLEER. CDR3 length: 15 residues. V was trimmed by 0 bases and J by 2 bases, leaving 9 bases between them. CDR3 loop: CASSQETYDTDTQYF. The CDR3 region has the DNA TGCGCCAGCAGCCAAGAAACTTACGACACAGATACGCAGTATTTT.

The rearrangement links TRBV18 to TRBJ2-3, with a tentative D call TRBD2 (5 bases). Germline loops: CDR1 KGHSH, CDR2 LQKENI. V lost 3 bases and J lost 3, with 13 bases in between. This CDR3 is built from 15 residues. The CDR3 loop reads CASSPITGITDTQYF. CDR3 DNA sequence: TGTGCCAGCTCACCTATAACGGGGATAACAGATACGCAGTATTTT.

The rearrangement joins TRBV7-2 to TRBJ1-5; no clear D gene. CDR3 size: 13 residues. Trimming shortened V by 0 bases and J by 7 bases, and 7 bases separated the two germline ends. CDR1 is SGHTA and CDR2 is FQGNSA in the germline V gene. As DNA, the CDR3 is TGTGCCAGCAGCTTAGCCGGCGGCCAGCCCCAGCATTTT. Translating gives CASSLAGGQPQHF.

This clone turned up a few times. This rearrangement joins TRBV5-6 to TRBJ1-2; tentatively, D is TRBD1 (5 bases). The CDR3 is 14 residues long. CDR1 SGHDT and CDR2 YYEEEE come from the germline V gene. V gave up 5 bases and J gave up 4 bases, with 15 bases separating them. This chain's CDR3 is CASRPRQFPYGYTF. CDR3 nucleotides: TGTGCCAGCAGACCTCGACAGTTTCCCTATGGCTACACCTTC.

The genes are TRBV6-5 and TRBJ1-2, with a possible D match to TRBD1 (5 bases). V was shortened by 7 bases and J by 7 bases, with 16 bases between the two germline ends. The CDR3 has 13 residues. Germline V gene lookup returns CDR1 MNHEY and CDR2 SVGAGI. Here the CDR3 DNA reads TGTGCCAGCACAAGGCAGGGTGTCGGTGGCTACACCTTC. It is translated as CASTRQGVGGYTF.

This chain links TRBV10-3 with TRBJ1-2, with 9 positions matching TRBD1. From germline, CDR1 is ENHRY and CDR2 SYGVKD. The trim removed 3 bases at V and 6 bases at J, leaving 2 bases unmatched. This CDR3 has 13 residues. The CDR3 loop reads CAISEDRGNGYTF. The CDR3 DNA reads TGTGCCATCAGTGAAGACAGGGGGAATGGCTACACCTTC.

The rearrangement joins TRBV29-1 to TRBJ2-7; D gene ambiguous. The V end lost 6 bases, the J end lost 0 bases, and 12 bases lay between the germline ends. Per the germline V gene, CDR1 is SQVTM and CDR2 is ANQGSEA. This CDR3 has 13 amino acids. The DNA of the CDR3 is TGCAGCGTACCAGGATCCAGCTCCTACGAGCAGTACTTC. Its translation is CSVPGSSSYEQYF.

In this sample, this clone turned up a few times. The chain recombines TRBV29-1 with TRBJ2-1, with 11 bases that match TRBD2. The CDR3 is 15 amino acids. CDR1 and CDR2 from the germline V gene are SQVTM and ANQGSEA. Trimming cost V 6 bases and J 5 bases; bases outside gene matches: 9. The CDR3 loop is CSVPASGRTDNEQFF. Written as DNA, the CDR3 is TGCAGCGTCCCCGCTAGCGGGAGGACCGACAATGAGCAGTTCTTC.

This clone came up a few times. J is TRBJ1-5 and V is TRBV7-2, with 9 bases fitting TRBD1. V gave up 8 bases and J gave up 7 bases; unmatched junction bases: 18. Per the germline V gene, CDR1 is SGHTA and CDR2 is FQGNSA. The CDR3 runs 17 residues. The CDR3 nucleotides are TGTGCCAGCGGATCAGGACAGGGGCCTTACTTAGGCCAGCCCCAGCATTTT. Amino acid sequence: CASGSGQGPYLGQPQHF.

The chain links TRBV29-1 to TRBJ2-1; 8 nucleotides match TRBD2. V lost 7 bases and J lost 9; bases outside the gene matches: 5. The CDR3 contains 11 residues. Germline V lookup: CDR1 SQVTM, CDR2 ANQGSEA. CDR3 protein: CSASGRSEQFF. The DNA for the CDR3 is TGCAGCGCCAGCGGGAGAAGTGAGCAGTTCTTC.

This clone was seen only a few times. The V and J genes are TRBV29-1 and TRBJ2-3; D gene uncertain. The V and J ends lost 5 bases and 4 bases respectively, with 7 bases between them. The CDR3 contains 11 residues. Per the germline V gene, CDR1 is SQVTM and CDR2 is ANQGSEA. The CDR3 DNA reads as TGCAGCGTTATCAGCGCAGATACGCAGTATTTT. Its protein is CSVISADTQYF.

The chain couples TRBV5-1 to TRBJ2-7; TRBD1 matches 10 bases. CDR3 length: 14 residues. The ends lost 4 bases at V and 3 bases at J; junction bases unmatched: 4. Germline CDR1 SGHRS, CDR2 YFSETQ. The CDR3 sequence: CASSPGTGDYEQYF. Written as DNA, the CDR3 is TGCGCCAGCAGCCCCGGGACAGGGGACTACGAGCAGTACTTC.

This clone was picked up a small number of times. In nucleotides, the CDR3 is TGTGCCACCAGCAGGGGTTCAGGGTTTTCTGGGGCCAACGTCCTGACTTTC. This codes for CATSRGSGFSGANVLTF. The rearrangement uses TRBV15 and TRBJ2-6, with a tentative D call TRBD1 (5 bases). The germline gives CDR1 LNHNV, CDR2 YYDKDF (reference sequence). V lost 3 bases and J 1 base, leaving 13 bases between the germline ends. CDR3 size: 17 residues. The whole variable domain, filled in from reference TRBV15 and TRBJ2-6, reads DAMVIQNPRYQVTQFGKPVTLSCSQTLNHNVMYWYQQKSSQAPKLLFHYYDKDFNNEADTPDNFQSRRPNTSFCFLDIRSPGLGDTAMYLCATSRGSGFSGANVLTFGAGSRLTVL.

This chain connects TRBV20-1 to TRBJ2-1; no clear D gene. This CDR3 region has 10 residues. Germline loops: CDR1 DFQATT, CDR2 SNEGSKA (reference sequence). Trimming took 3 bases from V and 10 from J, leaving 7 bases between them. This chain's CDR3 is CSASPREQFF. The CDR3 DNA is TGCAGTGCTAGCCCCCGGGAGCAGTTCTTC.

This clone was observed a handful of times. The rearrangement uses TRBV15 and TRBJ1-5; perhaps TRBD1 as D (6 bases). Trimming shortened V by 5 bases and J by 5 bases, and 13 bases separated the two germline ends. The CDR3 loop spans 14 amino acids. CDR1 is LNHNV, CDR2 YYDKDF, per germline (reference sequence). The CDR3 reads CATSPGRGYQPQHF. In DNA form, the CDR3 reads TGTGCCACCAGCCCTGGCAGGGGATATCAGCCCCAGCATTTT.

The gene calls are TRBV29-1 and TRBJ2-4; the match to TRBD2 covers 9 bases. This CDR3 is 15 amino acids long. V lost 1 base, J lost 6 bases, and 7 bases stayed unmatched. Germline V gene lookup returns CDR1 SQVTM and CDR2 ANQGSEA. CDR3 loop: CSVEAAGTSRNIQYF. Written as DNA, the CDR3 is TGCAGCGTTGAAGCAGCGGGGACTAGCAGAAACATTCAGTACTTC.

The chain couples TRBV25-1 to TRBJ1-4, with 11 bases matching TRBD1. The ends lost 8 bases at V and 7 bases at J; junction bases unmatched: 6. The CDR3 is made up of 14 amino acids. Germline lookup yields CDR1 MGHDK and CDR2 SYGVNS. The CDR3 DNA is TGTGCCAGCGGAGGAGGGACAGGGGGTGAAAAACTGTTTTTT. This gives the protein CASGGGTGGEKLFF.

In this sample, this clone turned up a few times. The rearrangement links TRBV19 to TRBJ2-7; TRBD2 agrees at 7 bases. The germline V gene has CDR1 LNHDA and CDR2 SQIVND (reference sequence). The CDR3 is made up of 11 amino acids. V lost 7 bases to trimming and J lost 7 bases; unmatched junction nucleotides: 4. The CDR3 reads CASKREGEQYF. The CDR3 DNA is TGTGCCAGTAAAAGGGAGGGAGAGCAGTACTTC.

V gene TRBV29-1 combines with J gene TRBJ2-2; unclear D gene. This CDR3 contains 13 residues. Germline-derived CDR1 and CDR2 are SQVTM and ANQGSEA. The ends were cut back, 4 bases at V and 0 bases at J, with 6 bases in the middle. DNA of the CDR3: TGCAGCGTTGGACAAACGAACACCGGGGAGCTGTTTTTT. It codes for CSVGQTNTGELFF.

On this clone: Its ends do not fully match the called genes, so a read error is possible. The gene calls are TRBV28 and TRBJ1-1; tentative D call: TRBD1 (6 bases). The CDR3 extends over 13 amino acids. CDR1 and CDR2 (germline): MDHEN, SYDVKM. CDR3 coding DNA: TGTGCCAGCATTCGGGGGGGCAACACTAAAGCTTTCTTT. This sequence encodes CASIRGGNTKAFF.

The rearrangement joins TRBV29-1 to TRBJ2-1, with TRBD2 identical over 7 bases. The germline V gene encodes CDR1 SQVTM and CDR2 ANQGSEA. The CDR3 runs to 15 residues. The junction had 7 bases not matched to a gene; V was cut back by 1 base and J by 4 bases. Written as DNA, the CDR3 is TGCAGCGTTGAAGGAGTGGGGGGGGGTTACAATGAGCAGTTCTTC. This gives the protein CSVEGVGGGYNEQFF.

This clone was seen more than once but under ten times. V is TRBV6-6 and J is TRBJ2-1, with a tentative D call TRBD1 (6 bases). Trimming took 5 bases from V and 13 from J, leaving 12 bases between them. The germline V gene encodes CDR1 MNHNY and CDR2 SVGAGI (reference sequence). The CDR3 loop spans 11 amino acids. The CDR3 region is CASSTGQLQFF. The CDR3 coding sequence is TGTGCCAGCAGTACCGGACAGCTACAGTTCTTC.

This clone was observed a handful of times. The chain couples TRBV6-5 to TRBJ2-7, with 8 nucleotides matching TRBD1. The CDR3 is 14 residues long. Germline V gene lookup returns CDR1 MNHEY and CDR2 SVGAGI. V was clipped by 6 bases and J by 1 base; unmatched bases: 5. CDR3 loop: CASSTGGVSYEQYF. As DNA, the CDR3 is TGTGCCAGCAGCACAGGGGGTGTATCCTACGAGCAGTACTTC.

The J gene is TRBJ2-4, the V gene TRBV4-3, with TRBD1 matching 9 bases. Trimming took 4 bases from V and 0 from J; bases not matched to a gene: 10. The germline CDR1 and CDR2 sequences are LGHNA and YSLEER. There are 18 residues in the CDR3. CDR3 loop: CASSPGQGLTLAKNIQYF. CDR3 nucleotides: TGCGCCAGCAGCCCGGGACAGGGACTGACCCTAGCCAAAAACATTCAGTACTTC.

This clone was seen more than once but under ten times. This sequence joins TRBV4-1 and TRBJ1-6; D is possibly TRBD1 (6 bases). The CDR3 contains 16 residues. Germline CDR1 is MGHRA and CDR2 is YSYEKL. Trimming took off 3 bases at V and 5 bases at J, with 14 bases between the two ends. The CDR3 DNA is TGCGCCAGCAGCCAGTTCGACAGGCTTGATAATTCACCCCTCCACTTT. This encodes CASSQFDRLDNSPLHF.

This clone was observed a handful of times. V gene TRBV29-1 combines with J gene TRBJ2-7, with 8 bases aligning to TRBD2. CDR1 is SQVTM, CDR2 ANQGSEA, per germline. V gave up 6 bases and J gave up 6 bases; unmatched junction bases: 13. The CDR3 is 14 residues long. CDR3 nucleotide sequence: TGCAGCGTGTCTTCGGATAGCGGGACGATCGAGCAGTACTTC. Encoded protein: CSVSSDSGTIEQYF.

The chain links TRBV18 to TRBJ1-1; 10 bases align to TRBD1. Germline lookup yields CDR1 KGHSH and CDR2 LQKENI. This CDR3 spans 15 amino acids. V dropped 4 bases and J dropped 4; count of bases not matched to a gene: 6. The CDR3 nucleotides read TGTGCCAGCTCACTACGGACAGGGGGTATCACTGAAGCTTTCTTT. Amino acids: CASSLRTGGITEAFF. The complete variable domain, with remaining parts taken from reference TRBV18 and TRBJ1-1, reads NAGVMQNPRHLVRRRGQEARLRCSPMKGHSHVYWYRQLPEEGLKFMVYLQKENIIDESGMPKERFSAEFPKEGPSILRIQQVVRGDSAAYFCASSLRTGGITEAFFGQGTRLTVV.

V gene TRBV5-6 combines with J gene TRBJ1-3; 7 nucleotides agree with TRBD1. This CDR3 has 17 amino acids. V dropped 4 bases and J dropped 2; count of bases not matched to a gene: 12. Germline V gene sequence: CDR1 SGHDT, CDR2 YYEEEE. CDR3 coding DNA: TGTGCCAGCAGCCACTCCCCCCTCGACAGGGCTGGAAACACCATATATTTT. It encodes CASSHSPLDRAGNTIYF.

A note on this clone: Different DNA sequences within this sample yield the same CDR3. V and J are TRBV7-2 and TRBJ1-1, with a tentative D call TRBD1 (5 bases). Trimming cost V 1 base and J 0 bases, with 6 bases left between them. From germline, CDR1 is SGHTA and CDR2 FQGNSA. This CDR3 is built from 14 residues. The chain's CDR3 is CASSLGQLNTEAFF. As DNA, the CDR3 is TGTGCCAGCAGCTTAGGACAGTTGAACACTGAAGCTTTCTTT.

This clone was seen only a few times. V is TRBV30 and J is TRBJ2-7; D uncertain. This CDR3 is 12 amino acids long. CDR1 and CDR2 from the germline V gene are GTSNPN and SVGIG (reference sequence). Between the trimmed V and J ends, which lost 2 bases and 2 bases, there was a span of 7 bases. The CDR3 here is CAWSSSTYEQYF. The CDR3 DNA is TGTGCCTGGAGTTCTTCTACCTACGAGCAGTACTTC.